Each of the 5 T cell receptor beta chains below was sequenced from the same sample in a study of PD-L1 blockade in urothelial cancer. Some clones are missing from TCRdb's copy, which holds only in-frame ones; the method was immunoSEQ multiplex PCR. The sample shows approximately 48,000 clones, roughly 86% of them seen only once. Sequenced here: PBMCs, sampled around atezolizumab (anti-PD-L1) treatment. Every receptor here comes from a man between 60 and 75 years old with urothelial cancer.

This clone appeared once. The V call is TRBV19, the J call TRBJ2-7, with D possibly being TRBD1 (6 bases). The CDR3 is made up of 13 amino acids. Trimming took 3 bases from V and 2 from J, leaving 8 bases between them. The germline V gene encodes CDR1 LNHDA and CDR2 SQIVND (reference sequence). CDR3 DNA: TGTGCCAGTAGTATCCCAGGGGCCTACGAGCAGTACTTC. Amino acids: CASSIPGAYEQYF.

V and J are TRBV7-3 and TRBJ2-1; TRBD2 aligns across 10 bases. V dropped 5 bases and J dropped 0; count of bases not matched to a gene: 4. This CDR3 is 16 amino acids long. Germline assignment: CDR1 SGHTA and CDR2 FQGTGA. The CDR3 is CASSPSGGGSYNEQFF. As DNA, the CDR3 is TGTGCCAGCAGCCCAAGCGGGGGGGGCTCCTACAATGAGCAGTTCTTC.

This rearrangement joins TRBV5-1 to TRBJ2-7; TRBD1 matches 9 bases. V trimming: 6 bases; J trimming: 0 bases; junction bases outside the gene matches: 7. Looked up from germline, CDR1 is SGHRS and CDR2 is YFSETQ. The CDR3 loop spans 15 amino acids. The CDR3 DNA reads TGCGCCAGCACACGAGGGACAGGGAGCTCCTACGAGCAGTACTTC. Encoded protein: CASTRGTGSSYEQYF.

The chain has TRBV7-2 and TRBJ2-7; tentative D call: TRBD2 (6 bases). CDR1 and CDR2 from the germline V gene are SGHTA and FQGNSA. CDR3 length: 15 amino acids. V was trimmed by 5 bases and J by 3 bases, leaving 17 bases between them. CDR3 bases: TGTGCCAGCAGCGTAACGCGGGACTCGCTCTACGAGCAGTACTTC. Translating it yields CASSVTRDSLYEQYF.

V and J are TRBV5-1 and TRBJ2-1; 7 nucleotides align to TRBD1. J was trimmed by 8 bases and V by 5 bases; bases with no gene match: 7. Germline V gene data show CDR1 as SGHRS and CDR2 as YFSETQ. The CDR3 is 13 amino acids. This CDR3 reads CASSLHRGYEQFF. The DNA of the CDR3 is TGCGCCAGCAGTTTACACAGGGGATATGAGCAGTTCTTC.